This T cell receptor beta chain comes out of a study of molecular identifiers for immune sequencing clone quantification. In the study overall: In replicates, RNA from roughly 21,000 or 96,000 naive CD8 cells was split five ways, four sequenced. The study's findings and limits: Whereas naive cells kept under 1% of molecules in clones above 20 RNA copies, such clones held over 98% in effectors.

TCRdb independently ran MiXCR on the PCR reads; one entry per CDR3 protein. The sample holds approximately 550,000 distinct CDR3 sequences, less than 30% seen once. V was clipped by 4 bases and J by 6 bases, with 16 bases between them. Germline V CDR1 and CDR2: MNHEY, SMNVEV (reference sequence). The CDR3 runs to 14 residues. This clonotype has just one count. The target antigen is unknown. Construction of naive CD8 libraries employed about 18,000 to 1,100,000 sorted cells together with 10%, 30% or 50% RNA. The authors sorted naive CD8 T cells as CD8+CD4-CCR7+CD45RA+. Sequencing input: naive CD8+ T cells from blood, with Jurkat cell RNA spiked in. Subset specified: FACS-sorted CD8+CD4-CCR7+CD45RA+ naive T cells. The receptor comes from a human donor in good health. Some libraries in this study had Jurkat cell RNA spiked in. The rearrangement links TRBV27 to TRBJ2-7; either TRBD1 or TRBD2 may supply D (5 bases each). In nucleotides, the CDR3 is TGTGCCAGCAGTTCAGGACTGGGGGTGGGCGAGCAGTACTTC. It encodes CASSSGLGVGEQYF.